A single sample is the source of the 27 T cell receptor beta chains below, sequenced in a study of CD8 T cells in ankylosing spondylitis (dated by TCRdb to about 2017). Libraries came from 5' RACE. Data came from an Illumina HiSeq 2500. The public reads were quality trimmed at Q25 with fastp and then assembled into clones with MiXCR by TCRdb, keeping productive beta chains. Merged by CDR3 protein, the rows form single entries marked with the most common genes and DNA. The sample data list a few hundred thousand distinct CDR3 sequences, and under 12% of these were observed just once. About 20% of the sample comes from the top ten. Material: blood, either unsorted or a sorted T cell fraction (not recorded which). The receptors shown here come from a male donor with ankylosing spondylitis or in good health (not recorded which).

This clonotype was counted a few times. This chain connects TRBV11-2 to TRBJ2-1, with TRBD1 identical over 7 bases. With V trimmed by 4 bases and J by 6 bases, 21 bases remained unmatched. This CDR3 comprises 19 residues. CDR1 and CDR2 from the germline V gene are SGHAT and FQNNGV. This CDR3 is CASSSFKVTGTRGPNEQFF. CDR3 in DNA: TGTGCCAGCAGCTCCTTCAAGGTCACCGGGACAAGGGGGCCCAATGAGCAGTTCTTC.

This clonotype was counted ten times or more. The chain recombines TRBV5-1 with TRBJ2-1, with 12 bases identical to TRBD2. This CDR3 has 15 amino acids. Unmatched junction bases numbered 9, after V lost 4 bases and J lost 10 bases. Germline CDR1 SGHRS, CDR2 YFSETQ. CDR3 loop: CASSKGTSGQSEQFF. The CDR3 bases are TGCGCCAGCAGCAAAGGGACTAGCGGGCAGTCCGAGCAGTTCTTC.

This clonotype was seen repeatedly, ten times or more. One junction end does not reproduce the germline sequence, and a read error may be involved. V gene TRBV5-1 combines with J gene TRBJ2-1, with TRBD1 identical over 7 bases. CDR1 and CDR2 (germline): SGHRS, YFSETQ. This CDR3 is 15 amino acids long. The CDR3 sequence: CASSLGGQPYNEQFF. The CDR3 coding sequence is TGTGCCAGCAGCTTAGGGGGACAGCCGTACAATGAGCAGTTCTTC. The full variable domain, in which reference TRBV5-1 and TRBJ2-1 provide the parts outside the CDR3, is KAGVTQTPRYLIKTRGQQVTLSCSPISGHRSVSWYQQTPGQGLQFLFEYFSETQRNKGNFPGRFSGRQFSNSRSEMNVSTLELGDSALYLCASSLGGQPYNEQFFGPGTRLTVL.

This chain uses TRBV6-5 with TRBJ2-5; D perhaps matches TRBD2 (6 bases). The CDR3 sequence is 14 residues long. V gave up 1 base and J gave up 0 bases, with 6 bases separating them. CDR1 and CDR2 (germline): MNHEY, SVGAGI. The CDR3 DNA sequence: TGTGCCAGCAGTTACTGGGGGGACCAAGAGACCCAGTACTTC. Translating gives CASSYWGDQETQYF.

This clonotype was seen ten or more times. V is TRBV6-1 and J is TRBJ1-4; weak D call: TRBD1 (6 bases). This CDR3 region has 13 residues. Germline CDR1 and CDR2: MNHNS and SASEGT. The germline V and J ends were trimmed by 7 bases and 5 bases, with 11 bases remaining between them. The CDR3 loop reads CASKGGRNEKLFF. CDR3 coding DNA: TGTGCCAGCAAGGGGGGGAGAAATGAAAAACTGTTTTTT.

Many counts were recorded for this clonotype. This chain links TRBV20-1 with TRBJ2-5, with D uncertain. Trimming removed 7 bases from V and 2 bases from J, with 5 bases in between. The CDR3 totals 10 residues. CDR1 is DFQATT, CDR2 SNEGSKA, per germline (reference sequence). As DNA, the CDR3 is TGCAGTGGTGGGCAAGAGACCCAGTACTTC. Translating it yields CSGGQETQYF.

By sample share, this clonotype is large. The chain has TRBV27 and TRBJ1-2, with 10 bases fitting TRBD1. This CDR3 has 14 residues. Trimming cost V 6 bases and J 4 bases; bases outside gene matches: 5. Per the germline V gene, CDR1 is MNHEY and CDR2 is SMNVEV (reference sequence). CDR3 nucleotides: TGTGCCAGCAGAACCGGGACAGGGGTCTATGGCTACACCTTC. As protein: CASRTGTGVYGYTF.

This clonotype has at least ten counts. The rearrangement joins TRBV4-2 to TRBJ1-5; 7 bases agree with TRBD1. Trimming removed 0 bases from V and 4 bases from J; junction bases left unmatched: 3. The CDR3 spans 15 residues. CDR1 is LGHNA and CDR2 is YNFKEQ in the germline V gene. This chain's CDR3 is CASSQDTQGNQPQHF. CDR3 nucleotides: TGTGCCAGCAGCCAAGATACACAGGGGAATCAGCCCCAGCATTTT.

This clonotype showed up just a few times. V is TRBV20-1 and J is TRBJ2-1; D remains unclear. The V gene lost 6 bases and the J gene lost 0 bases, with 18 bases spanning the gap. CDR3 length: 16 amino acids. Looked up from germline, CDR1 is DFQATT and CDR2 is SNEGSKA (reference sequence). The CDR3 nucleotides read TGCAGTGCCCTGGGTATCTCAAGGAGCTCCTACAATGAGCAGTTCTTC. Its protein is CSALGISRSSYNEQFF.

This clonotype was seen repeatedly, ten times or more. This chain connects TRBV5-1 to TRBJ1-1; tentatively, D is TRBD1 (5 bases). Germline CDR1 is SGHRS and CDR2 is YFSETQ. V was pared by 0 bases and J by 0 bases, with 9 bases between. The CDR3 is made up of 15 amino acids. CDR3 in amino acids: CASSLEGPMNTEAFF. The DNA for the CDR3 is TGCGCCAGCAGCTTGGAGGGACCGATGAACACTGAAGCTTTCTTT.

This clonotype has a count of ten or more. The chain has TRBV20-1 and TRBJ2-5; D gene ambiguous. Germline lookup yields CDR1 DFQATT and CDR2 SNEGSKA (reference sequence). V lost 0 bases, J lost 4 bases, and 6 bases lay in between. This CDR3 has 12 residues. CDR3 bases: TGCAGTGCTAGAGAGACTCGAGAGACCCAGTACTTC. It yields the protein CSARETRETQYF.

This clonotype showed up just a few times. The J gene is TRBJ2-7, the V gene TRBV10-3, with a possible D match to TRBD1 (5 bases). The CDR3 length is 12 residues. Trimming took 7 bases from V and 3 from J, leaving 10 bases between them. CDR1 ENHRY and CDR2 SYGVKD come from the germline V gene. In DNA, the CDR3 is TGTGCCATCACCACAGGAGACTACGAGCAGTACTTC. Protein sequence: CAITTGDYEQYF.

At least ten counts were recorded for this clonotype. The gene calls are TRBV5-1 and TRBJ1-1; D is undetermined. The length of the CDR3 is 15 residues. Trimming removed 4 bases from V and 0 bases from J, with 13 bases in between. Germline CDR1 SGHRS, CDR2 YFSETQ. CDR3: CASSPLEFMNTEAFF. Written as DNA, the CDR3 is TGCGCCAGCAGCCCCTTAGAATTCATGAACACTGAAGCTTTCTTT.

The rearrangement uses TRBV3-1 and TRBJ1-2; 8 bases agree with TRBD1. This CDR3 spans 14 amino acids. The trim removed 4 bases at V and 5 bases at J, leaving 6 bases unmatched. Germline assignment: CDR1 LGHDT and CDR2 YNNKEL (reference sequence). Here the CDR3 reads CASSPADRGYGYTF. The CDR3 DNA reads TGTGCCAGCAGCCCAGCCGACAGGGGATATGGCTACACCTTC. Complete variable domain (other parts from reference TRBV3-1 and TRBJ1-2): DTAVSQTPKYLVTQMGNDKSIKCEQNLGHDTMYWYKQDSKKFLKIMFSYNNKELIINETVPNRFSPKSPDKAHLNLHINSLELGDSAVYFCASSPADRGYGYTFGSGTRLTVV.

The CDR3 nucleotides read TGTGCCACCAGCAGAGATCGATGGGGGGGCACTGAAGCTTTCTTT. Amino acids: CATSRDRWGGTEAFF. This chain joins TRBV15 and TRBJ1-1, with D possibly TRBD1 on 5 matching bases. Trimming stripped 0 bases from V and 4 bases from J, with 12 bases between. Germline V CDR1 and CDR2: LNHNV, YYDKDF (reference sequence). This CDR3 has 15 residues.

This clonotype was counted ten times or more. V gene TRBV6-5 combines with J gene TRBJ2-3; 9 bases are a match to TRBD2. Losses at the gene ends were 0 bases for V and 6 bases for J; bases not matched to a gene: 4. CDR1 and CDR2 (germline): MNHEY, SVGAGI. The CDR3 sequence is 15 residues long. The CDR3 region is CASSYSGGGADTQYF. As DNA, the CDR3 is TGTGCCAGCAGTTACTCGGGCGGGGGGGCCGATACGCAGTATTTT.

The chain carries TRBV7-2 and TRBJ2-1; D may match TRBD1 or TRBD2 (6 bases each). V was clipped by 5 bases and J by 4 bases, with 12 bases between them. The V gene's germline CDR1 is SGHTA and CDR2 FQGNSA. The CDR3 totals 14 residues. DNA for the CDR3: TGTGCCAGCAGCAGGGGGGTAATGTACAATGAGCAGTTCTTC. Protein sequence: CASSRGVMYNEQFF.

This clonotype was counted many times. This chain connects TRBV14 to TRBJ2-1, with D hard to call. Germline V lookup: CDR1 SGHDN, CDR2 FVKESK. This CDR3 spans 14 amino acids. The V end lost 1 base, the J end lost 3 bases, and 7 bases lay between the germline ends. CDR3 coding DNA: TGTGCCAGCAGCCAAGGCGAAGGCTACAATGAGCAGTTCTTC. Translating it yields CASSQGEGYNEQFF.

This clonotype occurred a few times. The V call is TRBV27, the J call TRBJ2-5; no definite D call. V lost 2 bases, J lost 1 base, and 8 bases lay in between. CDR1 MNHEY and CDR2 SMNVEV come from the germline V gene (reference sequence). CDR3 length: 14 residues. The CDR3 region has the DNA TGTGCCAGCAGTTTAGGGGTCAGCCAAGAGACCCAGTACTTC. Its protein product is CASSLGVSQETQYF.

This clonotype appeared many times. This chain joins TRBV2 and TRBJ2-7; 12 bases are a match to TRBD1. V was clipped by 6 bases and J by 3 bases; unmatched bases: 6. The CDR3 is 15 amino acids. CDR1 and CDR2 from the germline V gene are SNHLY and FYNNEI. The CDR3 bases are TGTGCCAGCAGGGAGGGACAGGGGGCGTTCTACGAGCAGTACTTC. Translation gives CASREGQGAFYEQYF.

This clonotype was recorded a few times. This chain connects TRBV3-1 to TRBJ1-1; D might be TRBD1 (5 bases). From germline, CDR1 is LGHDT and CDR2 YNNKEL (reference sequence). V lost 1 base and J 0 bases, leaving 15 bases between the germline ends. The length of the CDR3 is 17 residues. CDR3 residues: CASSQGRGAGMNTEAFF. The CDR3 nucleotides read TGTGCCAGCAGCCAAGGGCGCGGGGCCGGTATGAACACTGAAGCTTTCTTT. Complete variable domain (other parts from reference TRBV3-1 and TRBJ1-1): DTAVSQTPKYLVTQMGNDKSIKCEQNLGHDTMYWYKQDSKKFLKIMFSYNNKELIINETVPNRFSPKSPDKAHLNLHINSLELGDSAVYFCASSQGRGAGMNTEAFFGQGTRLTVV.

This clonotype has a count of ten or more. The chain is built from TRBV7-2 and TRBJ2-1; TRBD1 or TRBD2 may be the D gene (5 bases each). Trimming took 6 bases from V and 0 from J, leaving 12 bases between them. This CDR3 comprises 15 residues. CDR1 and CDR2 from the germline V gene are SGHTA and FQGNSA. This chain's CDR3 is CASRWGMSSYNEQFF. The CDR3 nucleotides are TGTGCCAGCAGGTGGGGGATGAGCTCCTACAATGAGCAGTTCTTC.

CDR3 in amino acids: CASSVDATDLADTQYF. The CDR3 DNA follows: TGTGCCAGCAGCGTAGATGCGACGGATCTTGCAGATACGCAGTATTTT. V gene TRBV9 combines with J gene TRBJ2-3; no clear D gene. Germline V gene sequence: CDR1 SGDLS, CDR2 YYNGEE. The CDR3 spans 16 residues. The germline V and J ends were trimmed by 0 bases and 4 bases, with 15 bases remaining between them.

For this clonotype: One base away lies a much larger clone, so this may be a sequencing read error. This chain connects TRBV6-1 to TRBJ2-1; 8 nucleotides match TRBD2. The ends lost 6 bases at V and 0 bases at J; junction bases unmatched: 4. This CDR3 region has 15 residues. CDR1 is MNHNS and CDR2 is SASEGT in the germline V gene. The CDR3 bases are TGTGCCAGCAGCCGGGGGGGAAGCTCCTACAATGAGCAGTTCTTC. Translation gives CASSRGGSSYNEQFF.

This clonotype was found a few times. The chain has TRBV7-2 and TRBJ2-1, with D tentatively TRBD2 (5 bases). CDR1 and CDR2 (germline): SGHTA, FQGNSA. CDR3 length equals 14 residues. Trimming took off 5 bases at V and 7 bases at J, with 15 bases between the two ends. The CDR3 nucleotides read TGTGCCAGCAGCCCGCCCCCCTCGGGGAATGAGCAGTTCTTC. This encodes CASSPPPSGNEQFF.

This clonotype came up many times. This chain links TRBV5-4 with TRBJ2-3; TRBD2 might be the D (6 bases). Germline CDR1 reads SGHNT; CDR2 reads YYREEE (reference sequence). Trimming took 4 bases from V and 0 from J, leaving 12 bases between them. CDR3 length: 15 amino acids. As DNA, the CDR3 is TGTGCCAGCAGCGCGGGGAGACCTAGCACAGATACGCAGTATTTT. Translated: CASSAGRPSTDTQYF. The full variable domain, rest sourced from reference TRBV5-4 and TRBJ2-3, is ETGVTQSPTHLIKTRGQQVTLRCSSQSGHNTVSWYQQALGQGPQFIFQYYREEENGRGNFPPRFSGLQFPNYSSELNVNALELDDSALYLCASSAGRPSTDTQYFGPGTRLTVL.

This clonotype came up a few times. The chain recombines TRBV7-8 with TRBJ1-1; D is ambiguous. This CDR3 has 14 amino acids. V was shortened by 1 base and J by 4 bases, with 10 bases between the two germline ends. The germline V gene has CDR1 SGHVS and CDR2 FQNEAQ. Here the CDR3 reads CASSLVSWGTEAFF. The CDR3 DNA follows: TGTGCCAGCAGCTTAGTTTCATGGGGCACTGAAGCTTTCTTT.